This T cell receptor (beta chain) was obtained from a study of shared clonotypes between healthy human individuals. TCRdb keeps only in-frame clones here, not all; method: immunoSEQ multiplex PCR. The repertoire includes about 680,000 clones, around 90% of them detected once, and 20% to 25% sits in the top ten. As defined, naive CD8 cells were CD45RO-negative and positively selected for CCR7, with terminally differentiated effector memory CD45RA+ cells excluded. Donors included only healthy HIV-negative adults lacking recent acute infections or vaccinations. Germline V lookup: CDR1 SEHNR, CDR2 FQNEAQ (reference sequence). This CDR3 is built from 15 residues. V lost 5 bases to trimming and J lost 2 bases; unmatched junction nucleotides: 5.

The chain is built from TRBV7-9 and TRBJ2-1, with TRBD1 matching over 8 bases. Material for sequencing was naive CD8+ T cells sorted from blood. This TCR was recovered from a man between 25 and 39 years old in good health. DNA for the CDR3: TGTGCCAGCAGCCGAGCAGGGGGCCCCTACAATGAGCAGTTCTTC. It translates to CASSRAGGPYNEQFF. Complete variable domain (other parts from reference TRBV7-9 and TRBJ2-1): DTGVSQNPRHKITKRGQNVTFRCDPISEHNRLYWYRQTLGQGPEFLTYFQNEAQLEKSRLLSDRFSAERPKGSFSTLEIQRTEQGDSAMYLCASSRAGGPYNEQFFGPGTRLTVL.